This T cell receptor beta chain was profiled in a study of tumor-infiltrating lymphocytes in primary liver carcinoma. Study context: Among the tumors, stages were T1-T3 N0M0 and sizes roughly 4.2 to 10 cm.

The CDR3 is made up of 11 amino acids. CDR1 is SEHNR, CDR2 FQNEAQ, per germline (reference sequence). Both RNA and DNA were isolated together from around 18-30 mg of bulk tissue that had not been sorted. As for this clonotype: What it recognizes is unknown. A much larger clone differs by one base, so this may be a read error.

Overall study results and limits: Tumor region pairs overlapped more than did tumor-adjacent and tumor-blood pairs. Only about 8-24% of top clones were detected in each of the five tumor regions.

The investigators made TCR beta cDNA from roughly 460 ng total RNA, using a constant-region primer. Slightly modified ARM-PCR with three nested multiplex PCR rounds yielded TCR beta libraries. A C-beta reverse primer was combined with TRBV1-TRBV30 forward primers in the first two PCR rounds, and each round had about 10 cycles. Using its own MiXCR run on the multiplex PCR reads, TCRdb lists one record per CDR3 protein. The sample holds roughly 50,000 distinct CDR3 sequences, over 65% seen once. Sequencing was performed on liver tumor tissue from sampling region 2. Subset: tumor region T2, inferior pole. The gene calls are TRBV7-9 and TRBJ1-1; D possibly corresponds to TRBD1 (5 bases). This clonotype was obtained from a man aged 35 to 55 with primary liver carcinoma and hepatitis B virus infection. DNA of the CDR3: TGTGCCAGCACGGCGGGGACTGATGCTTTCTTT. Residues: CASTAGTDAFF.